A selection of T cell receptor beta chains follows, all from one sample in a study of blood T cells in healthy people across ages. TCRdb passed the 5' RACE reads through MiXCR, listing each CDR3 protein once. In the table there are about 1.7 million distinct CDR3 sequences, 28% of which are singletons. Sequenced: blood. The receptor set was obtained from a woman aged 30 to 39 in good health. CDR3s include the opening cysteine and the closing phenylalanine or tryptophan. A D gene is named only where the DNA matches it firmly. Clone size, where shown, is once, few, many, or a class for clones that have expanded.

D gene	clone size	V gene	J gene	CDR3 protein	CDR3 DNA
-	-	TRBV24-1	TRBJ2-3	CATSDSRGTDAQYF	TGTGCCACCAGTGATTCCAGGGGTACAGATGCGCAGTATTTT
-	-	TRBV6-6	TRBJ2-5	CASSYSASQETQYF	TGTGCCAGCAGTTACTCGGCCAGCCAAGAGACCCAGTACTTC
-	-	TRBV5-6	TRBJ2-5	CASSSRGAWKTQYF	TGTGCCAGCAGCTCCCGGGGGGCATGGAAGACCCAGTACTTC
-	few	TRBV25-1	TRBJ1-6	CASSDDRAGKNSPLHF	TGTGCCAGCAGCGATGACCGTGCAGGAAAGAATTCACCCCTCCACTTT
-	few	TRBV28	TRBJ1-1	CATKLQGQGTEAFF	TGTGCCACCAAACTTCAGGGGCAAGGCACTGAAGCTTTCTTT
TRBD2	-	TRBV2	TRBJ2-3	CASRLGLAGVDTQYF	TGTGCCAGCAGGTTGGGACTAGCGGGGGTAGATACGCAGTATTTT
-	-	TRBV9	TRBJ2-1	CASSHRERVHPEYNEQFF	TGTGCCAGCAGCCACCGTGAGCGGGTACATCCAGAGTACAATGAGCAGTTCTTC
TRBD2	many	TRBV3-1	TRBJ2-1	CASSLRGGNNEQFF	TGTGCCAGCAGCCTCCGGGGGGGAAATAATGAGCAGTTCTTC
TRBD2	-	TRBV7-2	TRBJ2-7	CASSLEAGGLYEQYF	TGTGCCAGCAGCTTAGAAGCGGGGGGGTTATACGAGCAGTACTTC
TRBD1	few	TRBV28	TRBJ1-2	CASRTGLGQGAPNYGYTF	TGTGCCAGCAGGACCGGGTTAGGACAGGGCGCTCCTAACTATGGCTACACCTTC
-	-	TRBV27	TRBJ2-5	CASSLRHLRGETQYF	TGTGCCAGCAGTTTGCGACATCTGAGGGGAGAGACCCAGTACTTC
-	-	TRBV6-1	TRBJ1-5	CASSEGAEYQPQHF	TGTGCCAGCAGTGAAGGGGCAGAATATCAGCCCCAGCATTTT
TRBD2	few	TRBV10-3	TRBJ2-1	CAISAASGGINEQFF	TGTGCCATCAGTGCGGCAAGCGGGGGGATCAATGAGCAGTTCTTC
TRBD2	few	TRBV19	TRBJ2-7	CASSGPFSRLAGRAEQYF	TGTGCCAGTTCTGGGCCGTTTTCACGACTAGCGGGAAGGGCCGAGCAGTACTTC
TRBD1	many	TRBV12-3/TRBV12-4	TRBJ2-1	CASSSGTGMEEQFF	TGTGCCAGCAGTTCCGGGACAGGGATGGAGGAGCAGTTCTTC
-	-	TRBV12-3/TRBV12-4	TRBJ1-2	CASSLEGPGGYTF	TGTGCCAGCAGTTTAGAGGGGCCGGGCGGCTACACCTTC
-	few	TRBV7-2	TRBJ2-7	CASSPEVLPSYEQYF	TGTGCCAGCAGCCCCGAGGTACTCCCCTCCTACGAGCAGTACTTC
TRBD2	-	TRBV7-3	TRBJ2-7	CASSSSGAGEEQYF	TGTGCCAGCAGTAGTAGCGGGGCCGGGGAGGAGCAGTACTTC
TRBD2	-	TRBV6-1	TRBJ2-5	CASSLERGGPETQYF	TGTGCCAGCAGCCTAGAGCGGGGGGGCCCAGAGACCCAGTACTTC
TRBD2	few	TRBV20-1	TRBJ2-2	CSARLAGRAGELFF	TGCAGTGCTCGACTAGCGGGGAGGGCCGGGGAGCTGTTTTTT
-	many	TRBV15	TRBJ2-6	CATSRDIVGANVLTF	TGTGCCACCAGCAGAGATATTGTGGGGGCCAACGTCCTGACTTTC
TRBD2	-	TRBV7-9	TRBJ2-7	CASSLGGSGDEQYF	TGTGCCAGCAGCTTAGGCGGGAGCGGAGACGAGCAGTACTTC
-	few	TRBV29-1	TRBJ2-7	CSAQQDLDEQYF	TGCAGCGCCCAACAGGATTTGGATGAGCAGTACTTC
-	many	TRBV7-2	TRBJ2-4	CASSLGDGGYIQYF	TGTGCCAGCAGCTTAGGAGACGGCGGATACATTCAGTACTTC
TRBD2	-	TRBV7-9	TRBJ2-7	CASSPGTSGSGVPNEQYF	TGTGCCAGCAGCCCTGGGACTAGCGGGAGTGGGGTTCCTAACGAGCAGTACTTC
-	-	TRBV5-5	TRBJ1-1	CASSVDPDTEAFF	TGTGCCAGCAGCGTGGACCCGGACACTGAAGCTTTCTTT
-	-	TRBV12-3/TRBV12-4	TRBJ1-1	CASSLGEGTEAFF	TGTGCCAGCAGTTTGGGGGAGGGAACTGAAGCTTTCTTT
-	many	TRBV29-1	TRBJ2-5	CSSGQEIQETQYF	TGCAGCTCGGGACAAGAGATACAAGAGACCCAGTACTTC
TRBD1	-	TRBV12-3/TRBV12-4	TRBJ1-2	CASRKTGGIWNGYTF	TGTGCCAGCAGGAAGACAGGGGGGATTTGGAATGGCTACACCTTC
-	few	TRBV12-3/TRBV12-4	TRBJ2-1	CASRADLKEQFF	TGTGCCAGTAGGGCGGACCTAAAAGAGCAGTTCTTC
-	few	TRBV4-1	TRBJ1-2	CASSQGGGGRDYGYTF	TGCGCCAGCAGCCAAGGAGGTGGAGGCCGCGACTATGGCTACACCTTC
TRBD1	few	TRBV5-5	TRBJ1-6	CASSGSGTVNSPLHF	TGTGCCAGCAGCGGGTCCGGGACAGTAAATTCACCCCTCCACTTT
TRBD2	-	TRBV28	TRBJ2-1	CASNGRGSSYNEQFF	TGTGCCAGCAACGGGCGGGGGAGCTCCTACAATGAGCAGTTCTTC
-	few	TRBV6-5	TRBJ2-3	CASSLDWEMDTQYF	TGTGCCAGCAGTTTAGATTGGGAGATGGATACGCAGTATTTT
-	few	TRBV12-3/TRBV12-4	TRBJ2-1	CASSSHRQNNEQFF	TGTGCCAGCAGTTCCCACCGACAGAACAATGAGCAGTTCTTC
TRBD2	few	TRBV29-1	TRBJ2-1	CSVAGGTSGSNNEQFF	TGCAGCGTCGCAGGAGGGACTAGCGGTTCCAACAATGAGCAGTTCTTC
-	-	TRBV6-2/TRBV6-3	TRBJ2-2	CAVGDLVANTGELFF	TGTGCGGTAGGGGACCTAGTGGCGAACACCGGGGAGCTGTTTTTT
-	many	TRBV20-1	TRBJ2-1	CSAPQKGTSYNEQFF	TGCAGTGCTCCACAAAAGGGTACTTCCTACAATGAGCAGTTCTTC
-	few	TRBV7-2	TRBJ2-3	CASSLDPAAITDTQYF	TGTGCCAGCAGCTTAGATCCGGCAGCTATCACAGATACGCAGTATTTT